This T cell receptor (beta chain) was observed in a study of CD8 T cell repertoires and HIV-1 epitope variants. On the immunoSEQ platform, TCR beta CDR3s were sequenced at survey depth. The protocol was immunoSEQ multiplex PCR, while the TCRdb copy is restricted to in-frame clones and leaves out a portion. Altogether approximately 5,000 clones are present, around 67% being singletons, with the ten largest covering roughly 44%. V lost 2 bases and J lost 1, with 11 bases in between. CDR3 length equals 15 residues. The germline V gene encodes CDR1 SEHNR and CDR2 FQNEAQ (reference sequence). Comment on this clone: The antigen remains unidentified.

The sample consisted of cultured CD8+ T cells derived from PBMCs. The gene calls are TRBV7-9 and TRBJ1-1; D unresolved. The clonotype originates from a male donor with HIV. This chain's CDR3 is CASSLTTGRNTEAFF. The CDR3 nucleotides are TGTGCCAGCAGCTTAACGACGGGAAGGAACACTGAAGCTTTCTTT.